This is a list of T cell receptor beta chains from one sample in a study of cytomegalovirus exposure and HLA in healthy donors. Sequenced by immunoSEQ multiplex PCR; TCRdb stores in-frame clones only, minus some. The profile shows 71,000 or so clones, over 90% of them singletons. The sample taken for sequencing was PBMCs. All receptors come from a woman between 18 and 29 years old in good health and CMV-seronegative. Both conserved end residues are part of each CDR3.

V gene,J gene,CDR3 protein
TRBV4-3,TRBJ2-3,CASSQKRTSGVTSTQYF
TRBV27,TRBJ2-7,CASSSSAEPDYEQYF
TRBV6-1,TRBJ2-7,CASSAQVFLREPEYEQYF
TRBV9,TRBJ1-6,CASAPGGGSPLHF
TRBV6-6,TRBJ1-2,CASSLTTTAGYTF
TRBV19,TRBJ2-7,CASSLNRDSSYEQYF
TRBV4-3,TRBJ2-4,CASSQVFTGSGDIQYF
TRBV19,TRBJ2-1,CASSLAYSEQFF
TRBV7-2,TRBJ2-1,CASSLWNGLDNEQFF
TRBV5-1,TRBJ2-3,CASSEGLAVRTDTQYF
TRBV28,TRBJ2-7,CASSFPLSGSKYEQYF
TRBV5-6,TRBJ2-3,CASSFYGGSTDTQYF
TRBV6-4,TRBJ2-3,CASSVSGRPTDTQYF
TRBV2,TRBJ1-2,CASSEQVNYGYTF
TRBV29-1,TRBJ1-5,CSVYTGVEDQPQHF
TRBV5-1,TRBJ1-4,CASSFGTGTNEKLFF
TRBV28,TRBJ1-2,CASRPTTGVGYGYTF
TRBV27,TRBJ2-2,CASSPSGRGTGELFF
TRBV5-6,TRBJ1-1,CASSLGLRGTEAFF
TRBV9,TRBJ2-5,CASSGFGVSQETQYF
TRBV27,TRBJ2-1,CASQTTGGGDEQFF
TRBV29-1,TRBJ2-7,CSVEVTSGRPYEQYF
TRBV6-5,TRBJ1-2,CASSYFLEAYGYTF
TRBV7-2,TRBJ2-7,CASSAGTGDYEQYF
TRBV7-9,TRBJ2-2,CASSLGQPNTGELFF
TRBV10-2,TRBJ1-1,CASSGDRGYTEAFF
TRBV5-4,TRBJ1-4,CASSPVATGGATNEKLFF
TRBV6-7,TRBJ2-4,CASSEDREAKNIQYF
TRBV4-3,TRBJ2-3,CASSTPGTSGVTDTQYF
TRBV19,TRBJ1-2,CASSNQGYGYTF
TRBV28,TRBJ1-3,CASSTFSLMGTGPISGNTIYF
TRBV6-6,TRBJ1-2,CASSDTGGYGYTF
TRBV27,TRBJ2-1,CASSLSPDRGDNEQFF
TRBV19,TRBJ2-5,CASSPSGRGETQYF
TRBV6-1,TRBJ2-7,CTSSEAAGGPGEQYF
TRBV7-3,TRBJ1-1,CASSSDRASEAFF
TRBV25-1,TRBJ1-5,CASSPGASNQPQHF
TRBV27,TRBJ1-5,CASKQGAVSNQPQHF
TRBV5-5,TRBJ2-1,CASSGGAGGSGEQFF
TRBV7-9,TRBJ1-6,CASSSVLSGDGYSPLHF
TRBV19,TRBJ1-1,CASRPQMNTEAFF
TRBV5-4,TRBJ1-1,CASSSGGHTEAFF
TRBV7-6,TRBJ1-1,CASSPFEGFAEAFF
TRBV6-4,TRBJ2-2,CASSVAGDTGELFF
TRBV15,TRBJ2-3,CATSDRGTDTQYF
TRBV9,TRBJ2-5,CASSVGALTSGEETQYF
TRBV4-3,TRBJ1-1,CASSQGLILNTEAFF
TRBV7-2,TRBJ2-2,CAPRDRGTGELFF
TRBV5-1,TRBJ2-7,CASSFGGITYEQYF
TRBV5-4,TRBJ1-6,CASSLRDSGTLHF
TRBV18,TRBJ1-1,CASSPEEGGQWGTEAFF
TRBV11-1,TRBJ1-2,CASSLTGGNGYTF
TRBV7-8,TRBJ1-4,CASSLFGRGREKLFF
TRBV7-9,TRBJ1-4,CASSSRFRGSGEKLFF
TRBV29-1,TRBJ2-7,CSVTNPGLSYEQYF
TRBV15,TRBJ2-1,CATSRERAGRTYNEQFF
TRBV11-2,TRBJ2-1,CASSQLGGYNEQFF